This T cell receptor (beta chain) was found in a study of cytomegalovirus exposure and HLA in healthy donors. The length of the CDR3 is 11 residues. The V gene lost 6 bases and the J gene lost 2 bases, with 6 bases spanning the gap. Germline assignment: CDR1 DFQATT and CDR2 SNEGSKA (reference sequence). The protocol was immunoSEQ multiplex PCR, while the TCRdb copy is restricted to in-frame clones and leaves out a portion. The table has about 200,000 clones, 70% to 85% seen once. This sequence was found in a woman aged 30 to 39 in good health and CMV-seropositive. V is TRBV20-1 and J is TRBJ2-3; D call uncertain. Material: PBMCs. DNA of the CDR3: TGCAGTGCCATTTTCACAGATACGCAGTATTTT. The encoded protein is CSAIFTDTQYF.